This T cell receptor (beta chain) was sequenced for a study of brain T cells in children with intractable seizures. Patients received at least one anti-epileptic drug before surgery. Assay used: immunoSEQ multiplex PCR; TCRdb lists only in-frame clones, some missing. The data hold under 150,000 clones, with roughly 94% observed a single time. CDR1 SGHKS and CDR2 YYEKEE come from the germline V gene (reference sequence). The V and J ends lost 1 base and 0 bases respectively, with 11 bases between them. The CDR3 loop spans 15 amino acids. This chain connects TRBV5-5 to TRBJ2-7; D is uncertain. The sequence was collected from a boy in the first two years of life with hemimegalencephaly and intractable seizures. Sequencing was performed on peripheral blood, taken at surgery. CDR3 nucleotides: TGTGCCAGCAGCTTGTGGAACAGCCCCTCCTACGAGCAGTACTTC. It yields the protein CASSLWNSPSYEQYF.